The TCR beta chain described here comes from a study of beta chain features in type 1 diabetes. Overall study results and limits: In all four CD4+ subsets, TCRB CDR3 length was significantly, moderately reduced in type 1 diabetes.

Isolated RNA was reverse transcribed in full, so expressed TCRB transcripts were sequenced. Profiled with immunoSEQ multiplex PCR; TCRdb holds only in-frame clones, not every one. The table includes roughly 300,000 clones, roughly 13% detected once. Every single donor gave one heparinised blood draw, and these averaged around 110 mL. The CDR3 is 15 amino acids. V was clipped by 3 bases and J by 0 bases, with 13 bases between them. Looked up from germline, CDR1 is SGHRS and CDR2 is YFSETQ. To note about this clone: Its antigen is unidentified.

The sequenced material came from naive CD4+ T cells from blood. The source of this sequence is a man aged 25 to 40 with type 1 diabetes. The chain combines TRBV5-1 with TRBJ2-7; tentatively, D is TRBD2 (6 bases). The CDR3 protein is CASSSLAVPSYEQYF. In DNA form, the CDR3 reads TGCGCCAGCAGCTCCTTAGCGGTTCCCTCCTACGAGCAGTACTTC.